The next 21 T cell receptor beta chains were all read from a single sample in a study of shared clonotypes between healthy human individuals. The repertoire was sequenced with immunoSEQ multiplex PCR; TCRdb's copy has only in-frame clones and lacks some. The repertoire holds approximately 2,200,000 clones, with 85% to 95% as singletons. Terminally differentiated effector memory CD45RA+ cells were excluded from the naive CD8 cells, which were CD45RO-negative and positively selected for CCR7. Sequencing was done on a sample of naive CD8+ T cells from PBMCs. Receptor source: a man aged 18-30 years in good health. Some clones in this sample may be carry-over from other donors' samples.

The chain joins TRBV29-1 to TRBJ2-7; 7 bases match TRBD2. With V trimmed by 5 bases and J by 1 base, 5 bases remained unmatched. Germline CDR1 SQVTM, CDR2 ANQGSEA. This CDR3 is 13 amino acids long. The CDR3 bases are TGCAGCGTTACGGGGGGACTATCCTACGAGCAGTACTTC. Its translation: CSVTGGLSYEQYF.

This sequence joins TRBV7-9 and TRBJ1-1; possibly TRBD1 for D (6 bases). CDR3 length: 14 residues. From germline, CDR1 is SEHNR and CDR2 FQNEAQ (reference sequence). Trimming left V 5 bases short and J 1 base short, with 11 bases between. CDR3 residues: CASSPWGRNTEAFF. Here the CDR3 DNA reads TGTGCCAGCAGCCCCTGGGGGCGGAACACTGAAGCTTTCTTT.

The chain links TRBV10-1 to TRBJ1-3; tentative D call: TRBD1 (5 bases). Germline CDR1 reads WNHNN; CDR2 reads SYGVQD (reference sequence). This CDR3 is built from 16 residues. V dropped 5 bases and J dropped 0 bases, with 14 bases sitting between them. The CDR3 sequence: CASSPGTVVSGNTIYF. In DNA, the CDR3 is TGCGCCAGCAGTCCTGGGACTGTTGTCTCTGGAAACACCATATATTTT.

DNA for the CDR3: TGTGCCAGGGGACAGGGAGTCTGGTACGAGCAGTACTTC. Protein: CARGQGVWYEQYF. The V and J genes are TRBV7-9 and TRBJ2-7, with 9 nucleotides matching TRBD1. CDR1 is SEHNR, CDR2 FQNEAQ, per germline (reference sequence). The V segment lost 9 bases and the J segment 4 bases; nucleotides outside the gene matches: 7. The CDR3 is 13 residues long.

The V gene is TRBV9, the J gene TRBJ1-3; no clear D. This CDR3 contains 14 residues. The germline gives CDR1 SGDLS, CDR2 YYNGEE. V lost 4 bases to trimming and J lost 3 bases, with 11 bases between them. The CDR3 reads CASSPSIGGNTIYF. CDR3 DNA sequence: TGTGCCAGCAGCCCGTCTATAGGTGGAAACACCATATATTTT.

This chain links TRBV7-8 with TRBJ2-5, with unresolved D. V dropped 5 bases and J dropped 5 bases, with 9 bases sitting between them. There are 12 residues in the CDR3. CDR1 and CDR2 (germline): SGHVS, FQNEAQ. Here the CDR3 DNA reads TGTGCCAGCAGCCTGTCCCGGGAGACCCAGTACTTC. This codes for CASSLSRETQYF.

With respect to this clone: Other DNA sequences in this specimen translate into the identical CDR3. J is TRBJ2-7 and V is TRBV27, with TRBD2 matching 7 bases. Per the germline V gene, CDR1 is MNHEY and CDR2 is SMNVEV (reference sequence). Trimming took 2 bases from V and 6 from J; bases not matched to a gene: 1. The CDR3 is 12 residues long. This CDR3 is CASSLGGVEQYF. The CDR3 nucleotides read TGTGCCAGCAGTTTAGGGGGGGTCGAGCAGTACTTC.

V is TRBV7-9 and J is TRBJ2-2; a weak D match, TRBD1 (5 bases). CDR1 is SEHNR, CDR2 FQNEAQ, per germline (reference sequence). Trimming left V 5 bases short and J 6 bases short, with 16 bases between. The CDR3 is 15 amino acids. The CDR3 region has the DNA TGTGCCAGCAGCCCGTGGGGCGGCCCACCCGGGGAGCTGTTTTTT. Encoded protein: CASSPWGGPPGELFF. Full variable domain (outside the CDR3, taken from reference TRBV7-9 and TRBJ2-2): DTGVSQNPRHKITKRGQNVTFRCDPISEHNRLYWYRQTLGQGPEFLTYFQNEAQLEKSRLLSDRFSAERPKGSFSTLEIQRTEQGDSAMYLCASSPWGGPPGELFFGEGSRLTVL.

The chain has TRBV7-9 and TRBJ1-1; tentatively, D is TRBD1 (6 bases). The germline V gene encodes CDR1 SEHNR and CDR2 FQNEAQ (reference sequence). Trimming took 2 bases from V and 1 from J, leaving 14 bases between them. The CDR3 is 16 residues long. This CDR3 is CASSLSPGQKNTEAFF. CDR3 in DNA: TGTGCCAGCAGCTTAAGTCCGGGACAAAAGAACACTGAAGCTTTCTTT.

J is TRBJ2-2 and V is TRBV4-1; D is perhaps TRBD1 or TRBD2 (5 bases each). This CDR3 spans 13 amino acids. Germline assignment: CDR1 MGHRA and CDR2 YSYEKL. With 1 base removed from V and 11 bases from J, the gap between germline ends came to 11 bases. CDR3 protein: CASSQGGRDELFF. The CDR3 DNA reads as TGCGCCAGCAGCCAAGGAGGACGGGACGAGCTGTTTTTT.

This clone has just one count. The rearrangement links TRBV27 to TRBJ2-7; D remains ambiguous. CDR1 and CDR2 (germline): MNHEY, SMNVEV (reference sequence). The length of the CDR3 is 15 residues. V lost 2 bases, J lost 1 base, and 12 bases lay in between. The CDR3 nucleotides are TGTGCCAGCAGTTTAACGACTGGACCATCCTACGAGCAGTACTTC. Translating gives CASSLTTGPSYEQYF.

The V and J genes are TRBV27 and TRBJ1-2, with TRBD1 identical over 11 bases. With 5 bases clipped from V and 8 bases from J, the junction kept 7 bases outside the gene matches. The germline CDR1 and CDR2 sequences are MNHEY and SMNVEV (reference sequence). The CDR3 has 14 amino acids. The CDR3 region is CASSAGTGGEGYTF. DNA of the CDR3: TGTGCCAGCAGTGCCGGGACAGGGGGAGAAGGCTACACCTTC.

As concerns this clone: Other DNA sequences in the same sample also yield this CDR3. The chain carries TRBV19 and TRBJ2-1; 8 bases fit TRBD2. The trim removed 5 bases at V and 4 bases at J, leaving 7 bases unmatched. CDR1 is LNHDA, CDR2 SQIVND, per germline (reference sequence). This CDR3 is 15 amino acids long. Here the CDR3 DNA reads TGTGCCAGTAGTGCAGGGACTAGGGGATACAATGAGCAGTTCTTC. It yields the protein CASSAGTRGYNEQFF.

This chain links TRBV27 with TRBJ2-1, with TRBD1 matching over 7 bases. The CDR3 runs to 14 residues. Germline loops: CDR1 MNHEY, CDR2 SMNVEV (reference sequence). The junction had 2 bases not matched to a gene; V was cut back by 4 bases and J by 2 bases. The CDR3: CASSYDRAYNEQFF. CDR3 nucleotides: TGTGCCAGCAGTTATGACAGGGCCTACAATGAGCAGTTCTTC.

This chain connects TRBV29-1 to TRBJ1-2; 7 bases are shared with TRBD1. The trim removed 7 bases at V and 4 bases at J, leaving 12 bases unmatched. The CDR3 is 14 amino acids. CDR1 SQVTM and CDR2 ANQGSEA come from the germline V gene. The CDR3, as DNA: TGCAGCGCCCAAGGGTCAGGGGGTATCTATGGCTACACCTTC. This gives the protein CSAQGSGGIYGYTF.

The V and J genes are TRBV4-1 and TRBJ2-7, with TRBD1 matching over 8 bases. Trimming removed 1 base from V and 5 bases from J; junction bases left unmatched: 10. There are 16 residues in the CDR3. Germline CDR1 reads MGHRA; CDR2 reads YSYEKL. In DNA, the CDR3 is TGCGCCAGCAGCCAAGTTGATGTTGAGACAGGGGACGAGCAGTACTTC. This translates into CASSQVDVETGDEQYF.

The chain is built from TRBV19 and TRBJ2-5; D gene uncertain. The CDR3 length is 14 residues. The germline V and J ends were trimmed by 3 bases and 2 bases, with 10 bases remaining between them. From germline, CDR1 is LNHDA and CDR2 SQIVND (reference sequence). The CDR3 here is CASSIGDNQETQYF. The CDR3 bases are TGTGCCAGTAGTATTGGAGATAATCAAGAGACCCAGTACTTC.

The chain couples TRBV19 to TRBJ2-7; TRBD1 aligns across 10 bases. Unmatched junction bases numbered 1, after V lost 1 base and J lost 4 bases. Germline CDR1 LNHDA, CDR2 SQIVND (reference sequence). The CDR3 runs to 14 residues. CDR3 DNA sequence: TGTGCCAGTAGTATAGCGGACAGGGGGTACGAGCAGTACTTC. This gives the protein CASSIADRGYEQYF. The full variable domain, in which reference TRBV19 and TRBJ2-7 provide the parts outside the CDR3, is DGGITQSPKYLFRKEGQNVTLSCEQNLNHDAMYWYRQDPGQGLRLIYYSQIVNDFQKGDIAEGYSVSREKKESFPLTVTSAQKNPTAFYLCASSIADRGYEQYFGPGTRLTVT.

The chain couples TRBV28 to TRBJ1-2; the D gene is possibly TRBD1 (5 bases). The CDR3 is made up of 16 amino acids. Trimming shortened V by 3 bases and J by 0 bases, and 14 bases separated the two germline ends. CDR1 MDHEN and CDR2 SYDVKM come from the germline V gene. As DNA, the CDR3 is TGTGCCAGCAGTTTCCCGTCGGGGGTTACTAACTATGGCTACACCTTC. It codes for CASSFPSGVTNYGYTF.

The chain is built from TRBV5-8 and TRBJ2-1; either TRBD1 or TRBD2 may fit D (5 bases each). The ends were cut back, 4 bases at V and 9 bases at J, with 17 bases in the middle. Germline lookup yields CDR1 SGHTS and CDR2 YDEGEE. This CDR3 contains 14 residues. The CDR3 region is CASSPTRGTPEQFF. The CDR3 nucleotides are TGTGCCAGCAGCCCGACCAGAGGGACCCCTGAGCAGTTCTTC.

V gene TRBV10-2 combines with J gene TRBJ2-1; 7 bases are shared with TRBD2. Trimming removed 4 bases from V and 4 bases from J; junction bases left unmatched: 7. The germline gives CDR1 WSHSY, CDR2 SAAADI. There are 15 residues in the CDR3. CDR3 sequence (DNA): TGCGCCAGCAGTGTTACTGGCGGGAGTTACAATGAGCAGTTCTTC. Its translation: CASSVTGGSYNEQFF.